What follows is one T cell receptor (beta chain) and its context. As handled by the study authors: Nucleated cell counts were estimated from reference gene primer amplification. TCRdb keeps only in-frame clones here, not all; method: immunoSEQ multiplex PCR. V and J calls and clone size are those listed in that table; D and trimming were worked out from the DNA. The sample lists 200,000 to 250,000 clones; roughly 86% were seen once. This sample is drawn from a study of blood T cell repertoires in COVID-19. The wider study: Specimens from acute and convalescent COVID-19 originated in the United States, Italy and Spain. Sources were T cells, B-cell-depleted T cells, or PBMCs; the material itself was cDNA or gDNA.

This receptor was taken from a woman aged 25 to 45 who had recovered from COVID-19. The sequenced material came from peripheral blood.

CDR3 loop: CASSFGPTGSSYEQYF. The CDR3 DNA sequence: TGCGCCAGCAGCTTTGGTCCGACAGGGAGCTCCTACGAGCAGTACTTC. The V gene is TRBV5-1, the J gene TRBJ2-7; 7 nucleotides match TRBD1. Germline V gene lookup returns CDR1 SGHRS and CDR2 YFSETQ. J gave up 0 bases and V 2 bases, and 8 bases lay outside the gene matches. This CDR3 comprises 16 residues.